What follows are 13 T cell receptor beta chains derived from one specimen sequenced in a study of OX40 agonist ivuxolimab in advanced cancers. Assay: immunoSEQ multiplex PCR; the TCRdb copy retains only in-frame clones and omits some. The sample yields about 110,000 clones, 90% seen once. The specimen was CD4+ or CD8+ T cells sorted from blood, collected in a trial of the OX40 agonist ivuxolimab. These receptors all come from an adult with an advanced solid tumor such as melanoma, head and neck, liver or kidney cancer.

This chain's CDR3 is CASSLILAGTSTDTQYF. CDR3 coding DNA: TGTGCCAGCAGCTTAATCTTAGCGGGGACGAGCACAGATACGCAGTATTTT. The rearrangement joins TRBV7-6 to TRBJ2-3; 8 bases fit TRBD2. The CDR3 spans 17 residues. After removal of 2 bases from V and 0 bases from J, the junction contained 7 bases not matched to a gene. In germline, CDR1 is SGHVS, CDR2 FNYEAQ.

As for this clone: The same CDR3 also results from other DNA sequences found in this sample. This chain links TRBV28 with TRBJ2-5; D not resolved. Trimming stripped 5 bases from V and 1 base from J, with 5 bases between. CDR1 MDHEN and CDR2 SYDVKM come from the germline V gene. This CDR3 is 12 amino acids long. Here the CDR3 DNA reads TGTGCCAGCAGTCGCTCCCAAGAGACCCAGTACTTC. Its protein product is CASSRSQETQYF.

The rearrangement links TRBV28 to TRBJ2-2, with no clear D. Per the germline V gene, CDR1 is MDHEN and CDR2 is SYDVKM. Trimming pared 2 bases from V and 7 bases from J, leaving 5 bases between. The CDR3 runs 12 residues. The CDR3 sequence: CASSLGVGELFF. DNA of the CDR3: TGTGCCAGCAGTTTAGGTGTCGGGGAGCTGTTTTTT.

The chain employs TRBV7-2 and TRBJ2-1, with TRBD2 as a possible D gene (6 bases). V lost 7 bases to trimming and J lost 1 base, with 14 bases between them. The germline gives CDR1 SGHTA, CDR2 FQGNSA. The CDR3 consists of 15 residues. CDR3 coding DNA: TGTGCCAGCACCGCAACAAGCGGGTCCTACAATGAGCAGTTCTTC. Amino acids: CASTATSGSYNEQFF.

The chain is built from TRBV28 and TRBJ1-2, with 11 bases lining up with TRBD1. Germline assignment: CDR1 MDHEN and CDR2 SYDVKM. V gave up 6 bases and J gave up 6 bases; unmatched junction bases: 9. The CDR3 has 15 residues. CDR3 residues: CASRRSEGQGDGYTF. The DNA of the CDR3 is TGTGCCAGCAGGAGAAGCGAGGGACAGGGGGATGGCTACACCTTC.

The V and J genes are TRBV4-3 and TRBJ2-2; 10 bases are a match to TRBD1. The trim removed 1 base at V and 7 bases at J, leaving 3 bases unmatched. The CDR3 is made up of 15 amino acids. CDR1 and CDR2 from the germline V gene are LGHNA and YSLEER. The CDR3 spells CASSQGQGAHGELFF. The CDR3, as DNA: TGCGCCAGCAGCCAAGGACAGGGGGCGCACGGGGAGCTGTTTTTT.

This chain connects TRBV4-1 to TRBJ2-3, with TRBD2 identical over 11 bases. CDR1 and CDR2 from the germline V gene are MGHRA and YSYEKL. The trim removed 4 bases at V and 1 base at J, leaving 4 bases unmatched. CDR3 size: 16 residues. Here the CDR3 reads CASSPGGLAGTDTQYF. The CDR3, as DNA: TGCGCCAGCAGCCCAGGGGGACTAGCGGGCACAGATACGCAGTATTTT.

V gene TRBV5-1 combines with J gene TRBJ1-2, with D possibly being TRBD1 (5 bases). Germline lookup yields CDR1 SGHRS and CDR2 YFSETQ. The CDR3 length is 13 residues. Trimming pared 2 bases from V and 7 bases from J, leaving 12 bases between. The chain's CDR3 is CASSFGGSSGYTF. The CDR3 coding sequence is TGCGCCAGCAGCTTTGGGGGTTCTAGTGGCTACACCTTC.

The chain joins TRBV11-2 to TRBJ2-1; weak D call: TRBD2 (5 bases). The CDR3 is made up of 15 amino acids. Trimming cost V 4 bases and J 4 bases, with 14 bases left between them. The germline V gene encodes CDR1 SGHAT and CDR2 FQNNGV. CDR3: CASSSTRIEYNEQFF. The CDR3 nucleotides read TGTGCCAGCAGCTCTACTAGAATAGAATACAATGAGCAGTTCTTC.

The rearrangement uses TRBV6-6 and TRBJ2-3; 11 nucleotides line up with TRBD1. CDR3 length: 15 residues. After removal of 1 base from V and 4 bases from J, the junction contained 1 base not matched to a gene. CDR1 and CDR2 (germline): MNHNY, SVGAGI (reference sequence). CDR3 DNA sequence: TGTGCCAGCAGTTACTGGGGACAGGGGGCAGATACGCAGTATTTT. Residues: CASSYWGQGADTQYF.

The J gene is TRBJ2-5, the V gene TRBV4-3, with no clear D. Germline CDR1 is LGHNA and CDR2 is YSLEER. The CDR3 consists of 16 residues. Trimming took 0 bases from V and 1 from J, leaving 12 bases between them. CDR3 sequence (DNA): TGCGCCAGCAGCCAAGATTCCAGGTTGGGCCAAGAGACCCAGTACTTC. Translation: CASSQDSRLGQETQYF.

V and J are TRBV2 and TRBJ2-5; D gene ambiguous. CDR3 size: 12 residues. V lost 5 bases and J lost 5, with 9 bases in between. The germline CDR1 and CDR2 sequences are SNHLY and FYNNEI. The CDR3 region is CASSLQVETQYF. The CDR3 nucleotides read TGTGCCAGCAGTCTTCAGGTGGAGACCCAGTACTTC.

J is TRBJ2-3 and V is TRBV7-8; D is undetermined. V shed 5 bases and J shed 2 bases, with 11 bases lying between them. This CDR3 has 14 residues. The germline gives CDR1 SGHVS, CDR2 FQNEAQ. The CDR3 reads CASSPRETTDTQYF. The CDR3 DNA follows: TGTGCCAGCAGCCCAAGGGAAACCACAGATACGCAGTATTTT.